These 22 T cell receptor beta chains share one sample of origin, sequenced in a study of long-term antiretroviral therapy in people with HIV. Samples were assayed with immunoSEQ v3.0 at survey level. Using immunoSEQ multiplex PCR, the repertoire was profiled, and TCRdb retains in-frame clones only, with some absent. The table lists about 20,000 clones, around 84% of them singletons. The material was unsorted PBMCs, obtained 1.8 years before starting antiretroviral therapy. The receptors were sampled from a woman in her twenties or thirties with HIV.

V gene TRBV6-5 combines with J gene TRBJ1-1, with a possible D match to TRBD1 (5 bases). The CDR3 covers 13 residues. The germline V gene has CDR1 MNHEY and CDR2 SVGAGI. V dropped 2 bases and J dropped 5 bases, with 9 bases sitting between them. This CDR3 reads CASSYGGGTEAFF. For the CDR3, the DNA is TGTGCCAGCAGTTACGGGGGGGGAACTGAAGCTTTCTTT.

The chain is built from TRBV5-5 and TRBJ2-1, with D uncertain. Trimming took off 2 bases at V and 0 bases at J, with 12 bases between the two ends. Looked up from germline, CDR1 is SGHKS and CDR2 is YYEKEE (reference sequence). The CDR3 has 16 residues. Here the CDR3 DNA reads TGTGCCAGCAGCTTTCAAGAGTTCAGCTCCTACAATGAGCAGTTCTTC. Residues: CASSFQEFSSYNEQFF.

The V gene is TRBV10-3, the J gene TRBJ2-3; D remains ambiguous. The V end lost 5 bases, the J end lost 1 base, and 10 bases lay between the germline ends. CDR3 length: 14 amino acids. CDR1 is ENHRY, CDR2 SYGVKD, per germline. This CDR3 reads CAISHSDGTDTQYF. The CDR3, as DNA: TGTGCCATCAGTCACTCGGACGGCACAGATACGCAGTATTTT.

The chain couples TRBV5-5 to TRBJ1-2; 7 positions match TRBD1. The CDR3 has 15 amino acids. V lost 4 bases, J lost 4 bases, and 10 bases stayed unmatched. Germline V gene sequence: CDR1 SGHKS, CDR2 YYEKEE (reference sequence). This CDR3 is CASSPDGQEGYGYTF. Written as DNA, the CDR3 is TGTGCCAGCAGCCCCGATGGACAGGAAGGCTATGGCTACACCTTC.

The chain carries TRBV27 and TRBJ1-5; D gene uncertain. V dropped 2 bases and J dropped 0 bases, with 5 bases sitting between them. The CDR3 is made up of 14 amino acids. From germline, CDR1 is MNHEY and CDR2 SMNVEV (reference sequence). The CDR3 DNA reads as TGTGCCAGCAGTTTACTGGGTAGCAATCAGCCCCAGCATTTT. Protein sequence: CASSLLGSNQPQHF.

The chain has TRBV5-1 and TRBJ2-7; 7 nucleotides match TRBD2. Trimming removed 3 bases from V and 1 base from J; junction bases left unmatched: 22. Per germline, CDR1 SGHRS and CDR2 YFSETQ. There are 20 residues in the CDR3. Here the CDR3 reads CASSWKDFLGEGLRSYEQYF. In DNA form, the CDR3 reads TGCGCCAGCAGCTGGAAGGACTTTCTCGGGGAGGGTTTAAGGTCCTACGAGCAGTACTTC.

V gene TRBV5-1 combines with J gene TRBJ1-4; possibly TRBD1 for D (6 bases). CDR1 is SGHRS and CDR2 is YFSETQ in the germline V gene. The germline V and J ends were trimmed by 3 bases and 10 bases, with 10 bases remaining between them. The CDR3 has 12 amino acids. CDR3 sequence: CASSWGQGKLFF. The CDR3 bases are TGCGCCAGCAGCTGGGGGCAAGGAAAACTGTTTTTT.

Only a few counts were recorded for this clone. This chain uses TRBV7-9 with TRBJ1-6; TRBD1 might be the D (5 bases). Trimming removed 1 base from V and 14 bases from J, with 15 bases in between. This CDR3 contains 14 residues. Germline CDR1 SEHNR, CDR2 FQNEAQ (reference sequence). The CDR3 DNA reads as TGTGCCAGCAGCTTAGGACCCGGTGGGGGATCCCTCCACTTT. Translation: CASSLGPGGGSLHF.

The gene calls are TRBV6-6 and TRBJ1-2; perhaps TRBD1 as D (6 bases). Germline values: CDR1 MNHNY, CDR2 SVGAGI (reference sequence). V was trimmed by 2 bases and J by 5 bases, leaving 12 bases between them. The CDR3 loop spans 14 amino acids. This CDR3 reads CASSYVQGEYGYTF. CDR3 DNA sequence: TGTGCCAGCAGTTACGTACAGGGAGAGTATGGCTACACCTTC.

In its sample, this clone was seen once. The chain employs TRBV4-1 and TRBJ1-1; no reliable D call. Germline-derived CDR1 and CDR2 are MGHRA and YSYEKL. The CDR3 length is 17 residues. V lost 0 bases and J 7 bases, leaving 21 bases between the germline ends. This CDR3 reads CASSQEGLNRAIFEAFF. The DNA for the CDR3 is TGCGCCAGCAGCCAAGAAGGCCTGAATAGGGCGATATTTGAAGCTTTCTTT.

The genes are TRBV11-2 and TRBJ2-7, with TRBD1 matching 7 bases. The V segment lost 5 bases and the J segment 5 bases; nucleotides outside the gene matches: 6. Germline V gene data show CDR1 as SGHAT and CDR2 as FQNNGV. The CDR3 loop spans 13 amino acids. For the CDR3, the DNA is TGTGCCAGCAGCATTTGGACAGGTAACGAGCAGTACTTC. This codes for CASSIWTGNEQYF.

This chain joins TRBV5-5 and TRBJ2-7, with unresolved D. From germline, CDR1 is SGHKS and CDR2 YYEKEE (reference sequence). This CDR3 is built from 15 residues. Deletions cut 3 bases from V and 2 bases from J, with 15 bases between. The CDR3 reads CASSSNLGRAYEQYF. In nucleotides, the CDR3 is TGTGCCAGCAGCTCGAATCTAGGAAGGGCCTACGAGCAGTACTTC.

This clone was counted a few times. This chain joins TRBV14 and TRBJ1-3; D call uncertain. The germline V gene encodes CDR1 SGHDN and CDR2 FVKESK. V lost 4 bases, J lost 0 bases, and 10 bases lay in between. This CDR3 has 15 residues. The CDR3 spells CASSRYAISGNTIYF. The CDR3, as DNA: TGTGCCAGCAGCCGCTACGCTATCTCTGGAAACACCATATATTTT.

V and J are TRBV9 and TRBJ2-1; 7 nucleotides match TRBD2. The CDR3 has 15 amino acids. Germline CDR1 reads SGDLS; CDR2 reads YYNGEE. The V and J ends lost 3 bases and 3 bases, in that order; junction bases with no gene match: 6. In DNA, the CDR3 is TGTGCCAGCAGCGCCGTCTCGGGGGGCTACAATGAGCAGTTCTTC. Protein product: CASSAVSGGYNEQFF.

This chain connects TRBV5-6 to TRBJ2-5; TRBD2 agrees at 7 bases. The CDR3 has 15 amino acids. The junction had 5 bases not matched to a gene; V was cut back by 3 bases and J by 0 bases. Germline V CDR1 and CDR2: SGHDT, YYEEEE. Here the CDR3 reads CASSYGGGYQETQYF. DNA for the CDR3: TGTGCCAGCAGCTACGGGGGAGGGTACCAAGAGACCCAGTACTTC. Drawing the rest from reference TRBV5-6 and TRBJ2-5, the complete variable domain is DAGVTQSPTHLIKTRGQQVTLRCSPKSGHDTVSWYQQALGQGPQFIFQYYEEEERQRGNFPDRFSGHQFPNYSSELNVNALLLGDSALYLCASSYGGGYQETQYFGPGTRLLVL.

The chain employs TRBV11-2 and TRBJ2-4, with TRBD1 matching 7 bases. There are 14 residues in the CDR3. Germline CDR1 SGHAT, CDR2 FQNNGV. V was pared by 5 bases and J by 4 bases, with 5 bases of the junction left unmatched. The CDR3 DNA reads as TGTGCCAGCAGCCTCACGACAGGGAAAAACATTCAGTACTTC. This codes for CASSLTTGKNIQYF.

The chain combines TRBV12-5 with TRBJ2-5; 11 positions agree with TRBD1. Germline lookup yields CDR1 LGHNT and CDR2 FRNRAP. The trim removed 6 bases at V and 5 bases at J, leaving 8 bases unmatched. This CDR3 has 15 amino acids. The CDR3 DNA is TGTGCTAGTGGAACCGGGACAGGGGGTTGGGAGACCCAGTACTTC. Protein product: CASGTGTGGWETQYF.

This clone appeared once. The V gene is TRBV4-1, the J gene TRBJ2-7; perhaps TRBD2 as D (5 bases). The germline gives CDR1 MGHRA, CDR2 YSYEKL. The CDR3 has 15 amino acids. Trimming took off 4 bases at V and 3 bases at J, with 16 bases between the two ends. The CDR3, as DNA: TGCGCCAGCAGCCCTCAAGGTGGCCGGGGCTACGAGCAGTACTTC. Its protein is CASSPQGGRGYEQYF.

This clone has a handful of counts. The CDR3 nucleotides are TGTGCCAGCAGCCCCGAAACGGGTTCACCCCTCCACTTT. It yields the protein CASSPETGSPLHF. The chain combines TRBV7-9 with TRBJ1-6; D ambiguous. V lost 5 bases, J lost 9 bases, and 11 bases lay in between. The germline gives CDR1 SEHNR, CDR2 FQNEAQ (reference sequence). The CDR3 extends over 13 amino acids.

V usage is TRBV6-6 and J usage is TRBJ2-4; possibly TRBD1 for D (6 bases). Trimming removed 6 bases from V and 2 bases from J, with 17 bases in between. The germline V gene encodes CDR1 MNHNY and CDR2 SVGAGI (reference sequence). This CDR3 is built from 16 residues. CDR3 protein: CASSPVAGGPKNIQYF. The CDR3 DNA reads TGTGCCAGCAGCCCGGTTGCTGGGGGCCCCAAAAACATTCAGTACTTC.

The V and J genes are TRBV11-1 and TRBJ2-7; TRBD1 matches 10 bases. Germline V gives CDR1 SGHAT, CDR2 FQDESV (reference sequence). The CDR3 has 16 amino acids. Trimming at V came to 5 bases and at J to 3 bases, leaving 10 bases not matched to a gene. The CDR3 nucleotides read TGTGCCAGCAGCATAGGGCAGGACAGGGGGATCTACGAGCAGTACTTC. This gives the protein CASSIGQDRGIYEQYF.

This sequence joins TRBV7-8 and TRBJ2-3; D may be TRBD1 (6 bases). Germline loops: CDR1 SGHVS, CDR2 FQNEAQ. Trimming pared 5 bases from V and 5 bases from J, leaving 17 bases between. This CDR3 spans 15 amino acids. The DNA of the CDR3 is TGTGCCAGCAGCAATCAGGGGATTTTAAGAGATACGCAGTATTTT. This encodes CASSNQGILRDTQYF.